One sample yielded the 13 T cell receptor beta chains listed below, sequenced in a study of beta chain features in type 1 diabetes. The sequenced template was cDNA made from the entire isolated RNA. Produced via immunoSEQ multiplex PCR; TCRdb's table is partial and in-frame only. This sample has some 220,000 clones, with approximately 11% found just once. The specimen sequenced was central memory CD4+ T cells from blood. The receptors stem from a man younger than 35 in good health.

The chain has TRBV10-3 and TRBJ1-5; D is uncertain. The CDR3 spans 15 residues. Germline lookup yields CDR1 ENHRY and CDR2 SYGVKD. V lost 1 base, J lost 0 bases, and 7 bases lay in between. In nucleotides, the CDR3 is TGTGCCATCAGTGAGTATGAATTTAGCAATCAGCCCCAGCATTTT. Translating it yields CAISEYEFSNQPQHF.

This clone was seen ten or more times. For the CDR3, the DNA is TGTGCCAGCAGCTTTGTCGCGGCTAGCACAGATACGCAGTATTTT. Translation gives CASSFVAASTDTQYF. J is TRBJ2-3 and V is TRBV7-2, with unresolved D. Trimming cost V 3 bases and J 0 bases, with 10 bases left between them. Germline CDR1 is SGHTA and CDR2 is FQGNSA. The CDR3 covers 15 residues.

This clone was seen a handful of times. This rearrangement joins TRBV5-6 to TRBJ2-7; 7 bases are a match to TRBD2. The CDR3 runs to 16 residues. Germline lookup yields CDR1 SGHDT and CDR2 YYEEEE. J was trimmed by 5 bases and V by 4 bases; bases with no gene match: 15. The CDR3 is CASSPYAGRAINEQYF. The CDR3 region has the DNA TGTGCCAGCAGCCCCTACGCGGGGAGGGCTATCAACGAGCAGTACTTC.

The rearrangement joins TRBV7-2 to TRBJ2-5; no firm D call. CDR1 is SGHTA, CDR2 FQGNSA, per germline. V lost 1 base, J lost 1 base, and 16 bases lay in between. This CDR3 region has 17 residues. The CDR3 nucleotides read TGTGCCAGCAGCTTAGATGTCCTTGGACGCCTCCAAGAGACCCAGTACTTC. Translating gives CASSLDVLGRLQETQYF.

This clone has more than one count but fewer than ten. This sequence joins TRBV7-9 and TRBJ2-4; D is undetermined. The V end was cut by 3 bases, the J end by 7 bases, with 7 bases between. Germline V gives CDR1 SEHNR, CDR2 FQNEAQ (reference sequence). This CDR3 is built from 12 residues. The CDR3 region is CASSFTRNIQYF. The CDR3 DNA reads as TGTGCCAGCAGCTTTACCCGGAACATTCAGTACTTC.

This clone was observed many times. The gene calls are TRBV14 and TRBJ2-3; D is ambiguous. V lost 6 bases and J 1 base, leaving 8 bases between the germline ends. The CDR3 spans 13 residues. Per the germline V gene, CDR1 is SGHDN and CDR2 is FVKESK. The CDR3, as DNA: TGTGCCAGCAGGGGTGTAGGCACAGATACGCAGTATTTT. It encodes CASRGVGTDTQYF.

The V call is TRBV20-1, the J call TRBJ1-1; no clear D gene. The CDR3 covers 11 residues. Trimming took off 3 bases at V and 3 bases at J, with 5 bases between the two ends. The germline V gene encodes CDR1 DFQATT and CDR2 SNEGSKA (reference sequence). For the CDR3, the DNA is TGCAGTGCTAGCCGGGACACTGAAGCTTTCTTT. Residues: CSASRDTEAFF.

This chain connects TRBV2 to TRBJ2-2; D perhaps matches TRBD2 (5 bases). The CDR3 contains 16 residues. V was pared by 4 bases and J by 0 bases, with 12 bases between. Germline values: CDR1 SNHLY, CDR2 FYNNEI. The CDR3 reads CASSALSSANTGELFF. The CDR3 region has the DNA TGTGCCAGCAGTGCGTTGAGTAGCGCGAACACCGGGGAGCTGTTTTTT.

The V gene is TRBV29-1, the J gene TRBJ1-2, with D unresolved. CDR3 length: 12 residues. The germline V gene encodes CDR1 SQVTM and CDR2 ANQGSEA. V gave up 7 bases and J gave up 3 bases, with 12 bases separating them. For the CDR3, the DNA is TGCAGCGGGGCCCACGGGGACTATGGCTACACCTTC. It specifies CSGAHGDYGYTF. The variable domain in full, with the rest retrieved from reference TRBV29-1 and TRBJ1-2, is SAVISQKPSRDICQRGTSLTIQCQVDSQVTMMFWYRQQPGQSLTLIATANQGSEATYESGFVIDKFPISRPNLTFSTLTVSNMSPEDSSIYLCSGAHGDYGYTFGSGTRLTVV.

This clone was seen a handful of times. The V call is TRBV7-6, the J call TRBJ2-7; D gene ambiguous. From germline, CDR1 is SGHVS and CDR2 FNYEAQ. Trimming took 5 bases from V and 4 from J, leaving 6 bases between them. This CDR3 contains 11 residues. CDR3 in amino acids: CASSVGYEQYF. The CDR3 DNA sequence: TGTGCCAGCAGCGTGGGATACGAGCAGTACTTC.

The V gene is TRBV30, the J gene TRBJ1-3; D perhaps matches TRBD1 (5 bases). CDR1 GTSNPN and CDR2 SVGIG come from the germline V gene (reference sequence). Trimming removed 4 bases at V and 5 bases at J, with 12 bases between. The CDR3 runs to 13 residues. In DNA form, the CDR3 reads TGTGCCTGGAAGGGACCGTTCAGAAACACCATATATTTT. Translating it yields CAWKGPFRNTIYF.

The rearrangement uses TRBV7-8 and TRBJ2-6, with D uncertain. The germline V gene has CDR1 SGHVS and CDR2 FQNEAQ. Trimming pared 4 bases from V and 4 bases from J, leaving 11 bases between. The CDR3 is 15 amino acids. The chain's CDR3 is CASSSTLGGANVLTF. The CDR3 DNA follows: TGTGCCAGCAGCTCTACGTTGGGAGGGGCCAACGTCCTGACTTTC.

The chain is built from TRBV9 and TRBJ2-1; D not certain. Germline-derived CDR1 and CDR2 are SGDLS and YYNGEE. Trimming stripped 0 bases from V and 9 bases from J, with 7 bases between. CDR3 length: 12 residues. Written as DNA, the CDR3 is TGTGCCAGCAGCGTAGCTCCCTCTGAGCAGTTCTTC. Protein: CASSVAPSEQFF. Drawing the rest from reference TRBV9 and TRBJ2-1, the complete variable domain is DSGVTQTPKHLITATGQRVTLRCSPRSGDLSVYWYQQSLDQGLQFLIQYYNGEERAKGNILERFSAQQFPDLHSELNLSSLELGDSALYFCASSVAPSEQFFGPGTRLTVL.